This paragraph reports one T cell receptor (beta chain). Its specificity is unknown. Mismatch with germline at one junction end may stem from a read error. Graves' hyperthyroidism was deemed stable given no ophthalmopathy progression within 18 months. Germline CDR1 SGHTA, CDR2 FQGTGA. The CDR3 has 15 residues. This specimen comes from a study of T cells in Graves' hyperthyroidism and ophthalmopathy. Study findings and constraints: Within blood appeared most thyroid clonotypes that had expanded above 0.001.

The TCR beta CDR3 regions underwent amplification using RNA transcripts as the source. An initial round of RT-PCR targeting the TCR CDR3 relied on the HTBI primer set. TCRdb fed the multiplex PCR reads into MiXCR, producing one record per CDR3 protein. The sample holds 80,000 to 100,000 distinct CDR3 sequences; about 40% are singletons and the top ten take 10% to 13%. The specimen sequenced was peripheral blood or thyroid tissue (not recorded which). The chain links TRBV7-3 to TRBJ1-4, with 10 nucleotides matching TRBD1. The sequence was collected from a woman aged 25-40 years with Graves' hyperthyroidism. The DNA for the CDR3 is TGCGCCAGCGGCTCCTCGGACAGGGGGAATGAGAAACTGTTTTTT. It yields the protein CASGSSDRGNEKLFF.